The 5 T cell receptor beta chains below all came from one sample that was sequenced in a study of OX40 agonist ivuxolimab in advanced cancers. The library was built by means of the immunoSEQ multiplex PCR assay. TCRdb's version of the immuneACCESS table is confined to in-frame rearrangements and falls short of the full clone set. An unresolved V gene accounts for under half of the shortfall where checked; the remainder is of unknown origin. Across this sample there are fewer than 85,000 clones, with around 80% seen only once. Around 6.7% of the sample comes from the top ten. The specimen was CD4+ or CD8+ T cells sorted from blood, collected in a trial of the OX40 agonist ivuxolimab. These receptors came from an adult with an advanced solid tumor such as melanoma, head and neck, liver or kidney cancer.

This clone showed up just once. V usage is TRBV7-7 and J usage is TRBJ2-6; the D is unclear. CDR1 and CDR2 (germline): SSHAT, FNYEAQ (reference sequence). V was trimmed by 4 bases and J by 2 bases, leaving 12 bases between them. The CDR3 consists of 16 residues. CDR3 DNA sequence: TGTGCCAGCAGCTCGGAACCCCCACCTGGGGCCAACGTCCTGACTTTC. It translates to CASSSEPPPGANVLTF.

CDR3 in DNA: TGTGCCAGCAACAACAGGGAAGTATCCGAGCAGTACGTC. It encodes CASNNREVSEQYV. V is TRBV5-8 and J is TRBJ2-7; a weak D match, TRBD1 (6 bases). Germline V gene sequence: CDR1 SGHTS, CDR2 YDEGEE. V lost 6 bases to trimming and J lost 6 bases, with 16 bases between them. The CDR3 sequence is 13 residues long.

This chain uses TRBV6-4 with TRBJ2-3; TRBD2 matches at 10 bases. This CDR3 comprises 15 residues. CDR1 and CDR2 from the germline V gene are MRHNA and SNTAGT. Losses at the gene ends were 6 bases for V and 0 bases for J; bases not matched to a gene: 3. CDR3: CASSLTSGSTDTQYF. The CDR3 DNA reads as TGTGCCAGCAGCCTGACTAGCGGGAGCACAGATACGCAGTATTTT.

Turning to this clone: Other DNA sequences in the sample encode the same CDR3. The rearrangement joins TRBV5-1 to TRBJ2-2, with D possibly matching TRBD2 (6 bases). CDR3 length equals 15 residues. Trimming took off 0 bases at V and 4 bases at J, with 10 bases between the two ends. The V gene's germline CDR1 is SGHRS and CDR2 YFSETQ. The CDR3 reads CASSLDLASTGELFF. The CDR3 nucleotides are TGCGCCAGCAGCTTGGACCTAGCGAGCACCGGGGAGCTGTTTTTT.

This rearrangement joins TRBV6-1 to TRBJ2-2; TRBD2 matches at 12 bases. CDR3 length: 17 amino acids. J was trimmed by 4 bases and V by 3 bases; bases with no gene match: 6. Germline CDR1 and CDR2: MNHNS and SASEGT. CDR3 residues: CASSDQPGLAGTGELFF. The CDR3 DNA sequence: TGTGCCAGCAGTGATCAACCGGGACTAGCGGGCACCGGGGAGCTGTTTTTT.